What follows are 26 T cell receptor beta chains derived from one specimen sequenced in a study of blood T cell repertoires in COVID-19. Method: immunoSEQ multiplex PCR; TCRdb's copy keeps in-frame clones and lacks some. The data contain approximately 17,000 clones, about 89% of them seen just once; the ten biggest clones take up around 24%. The sample was peripheral blood. Receptor source: a man aged 55 to 70 with acute or convalescent COVID-19.

V and J are TRBV6-5 and TRBJ1-6, with 9 positions matching TRBD1. The V segment lost 8 bases and the J segment 4 bases; nucleotides outside the gene matches: 6. The germline V gene has CDR1 MNHEY and CDR2 SVGAGI. CDR3 size: 15 residues. CDR3 DNA sequence: TGTGCCAGCCGAACAGGGGGCGAATATAATTCACCCCTCCACTTT. Translation gives CASRTGGEYNSPLHF.

V usage is TRBV3-1 (or the pseudogene TRBV3-2) and J usage is TRBJ1-6; D not resolved. V shed 4 bases and J shed 8 bases, with 9 bases lying between them. This CDR3 is 13 amino acids long. The germline V gene has CDR1 LGHDT and CDR2 YNNKEL (reference sequence). CDR3 bases: TGTGCCAGCAGCCCGGTCAAAGATTCACCCCTCCACTTT. It encodes CASSPVKDSPLHF.

This clone showed up just once. The chain employs TRBV4-1 and TRBJ2-5; 9 nucleotides match TRBD1. In germline, CDR1 is MGHRA, CDR2 YSYEKL. This CDR3 has 16 amino acids. V was clipped by 1 base and J by 2 bases; unmatched bases: 5. The CDR3 bases are TGCGCCAGCAGCCAAGGGGGGACAGGGAGGCAAGAGACCCAGTACTTC. Protein sequence: CASSQGGTGRQETQYF.

The chain links TRBV18 to TRBJ2-3; D gene unclear. V lost 1 base, J lost 2 bases, and 10 bases lay in between. The CDR3 consists of 15 residues. Germline CDR1 reads KGHSH; CDR2 reads LQKENI. The CDR3 reads CASSPRETPTDTQYF. DNA of the CDR3: TGTGCCAGCTCACCACGTGAAACTCCCACAGATACGCAGTATTTT.

The chain has TRBV19 and TRBJ2-3, with D perhaps TRBD1 (5 bases). This CDR3 has 16 residues. Germline values: CDR1 LNHDA, CDR2 SQIVND (reference sequence). V dropped 5 bases and J dropped 2 bases, with 17 bases sitting between them. The CDR3 here is CASSPLRGWYTDTQYF. In nucleotides, the CDR3 is TGTGCCAGTAGTCCCCTTAGGGGATGGTACACAGATACGCAGTATTTT.

The V gene is TRBV15, the J gene TRBJ1-4; TRBD1 matches at 8 bases. Germline V gives CDR1 LNHNV, CDR2 YYDKDF (reference sequence). V lost 5 bases to trimming and J lost 8 bases; unmatched junction nucleotides: 13. There are 16 residues in the CDR3. CDR3 loop: CATSRFIGTGDEKLFF. CDR3 DNA: TGTGCCACCAGCCGTTTCATCGGGACAGGTGACGAAAAACTGTTTTTT.

The chain has TRBV25-1 and TRBJ2-1; D not resolved. Deletions cut 3 bases from V and 2 bases from J, with 11 bases between. This CDR3 is 15 amino acids long. The V gene's germline CDR1 is MGHDK and CDR2 SYGVNS. The CDR3 region has the DNA TGTGCCAGCAGTGACCCGGAACAGACCTACAATGAGCAGTTCTTC. As protein: CASSDPEQTYNEQFF.

The gene calls are TRBV27 and TRBJ1-1; TRBD1 matches at 8 bases. The V gene end was trimmed by 8 bases and the J gene end by 1 base; junction bases not matched to a gene: 6. This CDR3 has 14 amino acids. Looked up from germline, CDR1 is MNHEY and CDR2 is SMNVEV (reference sequence). The CDR3 nucleotides are TGTGCCAGCTCCCGGACAGGGTGGAACACTGAAGCTTTCTTT. Translation: CASSRTGWNTEAFF.

The rearrangement uses TRBV19 and TRBJ2-5, with 7 bases fitting TRBD2. Per the germline V gene, CDR1 is LNHDA and CDR2 is SQIVND (reference sequence). The CDR3 loop spans 15 amino acids. J was trimmed by 5 bases and V by 4 bases; bases with no gene match: 10. CDR3 amino acids: CASSTWTSMGETQYF. For the CDR3, the DNA is TGTGCCAGTAGTACCTGGACTAGTATGGGGGAGACCCAGTACTTC.

The chain combines TRBV28 with TRBJ1-1; 9 bases line up with TRBD1. The CDR3 runs to 14 residues. Trimming cost V 6 bases and J 4 bases; bases outside gene matches: 6. Germline assignment: CDR1 MDHEN and CDR2 SYDVKM. This chain's CDR3 is CASRGTGWVTEAFF. The DNA of the CDR3 is TGTGCCAGCAGGGGGACAGGGTGGGTCACTGAAGCTTTCTTT.

The chain is built from TRBV15 and TRBJ2-3, with D uncertain. The length of the CDR3 is 14 residues. Trimming cost V 3 bases and J 0 bases, with 7 bases left between them. CDR1 and CDR2 (germline): LNHNV, YYDKDF (reference sequence). The CDR3 protein is CATSSDKSTDTQYF. CDR3 DNA: TGTGCCACCAGCAGTGACAAGAGCACAGATACGCAGTATTTT. Full variable domain (remainder filled in from reference TRBV15 and TRBJ2-3): DAMVIQNPRYQVTQFGKPVTLSCSQTLNHNVMYWYQQKSSQAPKLLFHYYDKDFNNEADTPDNFQSRRPNTSFCFLDIRSPGLGDTAMYLCATSSDKSTDTQYFGPGTRLTVL.

The chain joins TRBV5-8 to TRBJ2-1, with 9 bases identical to TRBD1. V was pared by 4 bases and J by 7 bases, with 21 bases of the junction left unmatched. The CDR3 spans 19 residues. Germline CDR1 and CDR2: SGHTS and YDEGEE. The CDR3 DNA follows: TGTGCCAGCAGCCGATATGTAATAATGGGACGACAGGGGGAGAATGAGCAGTTCTTC. This codes for CASSRYVIMGRQGENEQFF.

The chain uses TRBV13 and TRBJ2-5, with 7 bases aligning to TRBD1. V lost 2 bases to trimming and J lost 4 bases; unmatched junction nucleotides: 7. Per the germline V gene, CDR1 is PRHDT and CDR2 is FYEKMQ (reference sequence). The CDR3 is 15 amino acids. CDR3 sequence reads: CASSLRNRGPETQYF. The DNA of the CDR3 is TGTGCCAGCAGCTTAAGGAACAGGGGCCCAGAGACCCAGTACTTC.

This clone is hyperexpanded by share. The V call is TRBV28, the J call TRBJ1-2, with 10 bases that match TRBD1. Germline trimming cut 5 bases from V and 7 bases from J; bases unmatched to any gene: 10. The CDR3 extends over 15 amino acids. CDR1 and CDR2 (germline): MDHEN, SYDVKM. For the CDR3, the DNA is TGTGCCAGCAGTAGTCCGGGACAGGGGATCAGTGGCTACACCTTC. Its translation: CASSSPGQGISGYTF.

The J gene is TRBJ2-7, the V gene TRBV21-1; TRBD2, as called in the table, went unchecked against the DNA. TRBV21-1 is noted as a pseudogene. The CDR3 extends over 13 amino acids. The CDR3 bases are TGTGCCAGCAGGTACAACGTGGGAGACAAGCAGTACTTC. It codes for CASRYNVGDKQYF.

V and J are TRBV18 and TRBJ2-7, with D perhaps TRBD2 (6 bases). Trimming cost V 5 bases and J 3 bases, with 8 bases left between them. Germline values: CDR1 KGHSH, CDR2 LQKENI. This CDR3 is built from 12 residues. The CDR3 bases are TGTGCCAGCTCATCGGACTACTACGAGCAGTACTTC. It specifies CASSSDYYEQYF.

Comments on this clone: Possible read error: a much larger clone is one base away. DNA for the CDR3: TGTGCCAGCAGCACAGGGGACGAGCAGTACTTC. Amino acid sequence: CASSTGDEQYF. The gene calls are TRBV7-9 and TRBJ2-7; TRBD1 matches 7 bases. The CDR3 runs to 11 residues. The germline V gene has CDR1 SEHNR and CDR2 FQNEAQ (reference sequence). V lost 5 bases to trimming and J lost 5 bases; unmatched junction nucleotides: 0.

This chain joins TRBV19 and TRBJ2-7, with 12 bases lining up with TRBD2. Trimming cost V 3 bases and J 5 bases; bases outside gene matches: 8. CDR1 and CDR2 (germline): LNHDA, SQIVND (reference sequence). This CDR3 is built from 16 residues. CDR3 sequence reads: CASSIMLAGGPHEQYF. The CDR3 DNA reads TGTGCCAGTAGTATTATGCTAGCGGGAGGGCCCCACGAGCAGTACTTC.

Points on this clone: One end of the junction is discordant with germline, which a read error may explain. This rearrangement joins TRBV6-4 to TRBJ1-2, with a possible D match to TRBD1 (5 bases). CDR1 MRHNA and CDR2 SNTAGT come from the germline V gene. The CDR3 sequence is 15 residues long. CDR3 loop: CASSLSSQGNYGYTF. The CDR3 DNA sequence: TGTGCCAGCAGTCTCTCTTCCCAGGGAAACTACGGCTACACCTTC.

The chain joins TRBV15 to TRBJ2-5, with TRBD1 as a possible D gene (5 bases). CDR1 is LNHNV and CDR2 is YYDKDF in the germline V gene (reference sequence). The CDR3 is 16 amino acids. V lost 1 base and J 4 bases, leaving 16 bases between the germline ends. The CDR3 protein is CATSRVFALGAETQYF. DNA for the CDR3: TGTGCCACCAGCAGAGTGTTTGCGCTAGGGGCAGAGACCCAGTACTTC.

This clone was detected once. The chain employs TRBV14 and TRBJ2-3; perhaps TRBD2 as D (5 bases). Trimming took off 4 bases at V and 1 base at J, with 18 bases between the two ends. This CDR3 is built from 17 residues. Germline V CDR1 and CDR2: SGHDN, FVKESK. The CDR3 nucleotides read TGTGCCAGCAGCCCTTTCGGGAAAATAGTGGGCACAGATACGCAGTATTTT. Translation: CASSPFGKIVGTDTQYF.

This chain connects TRBV19 to TRBJ2-2, with D tentatively TRBD1 (5 bases). V was shortened by 6 bases and J by 0 bases, with 8 bases between the two germline ends. The CDR3 spans 14 residues. The germline V gene has CDR1 LNHDA and CDR2 SQIVND (reference sequence). The CDR3 here is CASSPTANTGELFF. The CDR3 DNA sequence: TGTGCCAGTAGCCCGACAGCGAACACCGGGGAGCTGTTTTTT.

The chain carries TRBV5-1 and TRBJ1-1, with D unresolved. V lost 4 bases and J 5 bases, leaving 18 bases between the germline ends. The CDR3 sequence is 15 residues long. CDR1 is SGHRS and CDR2 is YFSETQ in the germline V gene. DNA of the CDR3: TGCGCCAGCAGCGCCCAAGGATCGACCGGGACTGAAGCTTTCTTT. This gives the protein CASSAQGSTGTEAFF. The full variable domain, in which reference TRBV5-1 and TRBJ1-1 provide the parts outside the CDR3, is KAGVTQTPRYLIKTRGQQVTLSCSPISGHRSVSWYQQTPGQGLQFLFEYFSETQRNKGNFPGRFSGRQFSNSRSEMNVSTLELGDSALYLCASSAQGSTGTEAFFGQGTRLTVV.

This chain uses TRBV6-5 with TRBJ2-1; 8 nucleotides match TRBD1. CDR3 length: 13 amino acids. The V segment lost 7 bases and the J segment 5 bases; nucleotides outside the gene matches: 4. The germline V gene encodes CDR1 MNHEY and CDR2 SVGAGI. The CDR3 protein is CASTKTGDNEQFF. DNA of the CDR3: TGTGCCAGCACCAAGACAGGGGACAATGAGCAGTTCTTC.

The chain links TRBV7-9 to TRBJ2-1, with 9 bases lining up with TRBD1. CDR1 is SEHNR and CDR2 is FQNEAQ in the germline V gene (reference sequence). The V gene end was trimmed by 4 bases and the J gene end by 13 bases; junction bases not matched to a gene: 17. This CDR3 has 16 residues. The CDR3 coding sequence is TGTGCCAGCAGCTACGGGGGACAGGGACCAGCAATAATCCAGTTCTTC. Encoded protein: CASSYGGQGPAIIQFF.

V and J are TRBV10-3 and TRBJ1-6, with D possibly matching TRBD1 (5 bases). The CDR3 contains 14 residues. Germline CDR1 is ENHRY and CDR2 is SYGVKD. V dropped 6 bases and J dropped 7 bases, with 13 bases sitting between them. The CDR3 region is CAISAGPENSPLHF. CDR3 in DNA: TGTGCCATCAGCGCGGGGCCAGAGAATTCACCCCTCCACTTT.